This T cell receptor beta chain was documented in a study of CD4+ T cells in melanoma (dated by TCRdb to between 2022 and 2023). In terms of the full investigation: The study investigated neoantigen-specific CD4+ T cells in human melanoma.

Regarding this clone: It has no known antigen specificity. The record has no base qualities; no much larger clone is one base away.

The method was the immunoSEQ multiplex PCR assay. Held by TCRdb, this immuneACCESS table contains in-frame sequences only and omits some clones. Under half of the omission traces to an unresolved V gene where checked; the cause of the rest is unknown. This sample holds about 13,000 clones; 68% were observed only once. Roughly 18% of the sample rests with the top ten. Results the study describes overall, beyond this receptor: According to the report, neoantigen-specific CD4+ T cells in melanoma displayed diverse differentiation states. The report described a correlation between neoantigen-specific CD4+ T cells and the function of CD8+ T cells, macrophages and B cells.

CDR3 length: 14 amino acids, cysteine to phenylalanine. Only the CDR3 part of the read is kept: 42 bases, read in frame from the first base. CDR1 is given as MNHEY and CDR2 as SVGAGI, both from the germline V gene. The germline V end is reduced by 5 bases and the J end by 4 bases; junction bases left unmatched: 6. Patients with melanoma were used as donors. Sequencing used cells from a culture (not recorded whether cultured in vitro). The source of this sequence is a human donor with melanoma. Recombination linked TRBV6-5 to TRBJ1-2, and 8 bases in between align with TRBD1. The CDR3 loop reads CASSPPGQAYGYTF. The nucleotides read TGTGCCAGCAGTCCACCGGGACAGGCCTATGGCTACACCTTC.